A selection of T cell receptor beta chains follows, all from one sample in a study of blood T cells in healthy people across ages. TCRdb ran MiXCR on the 5' RACE reads and lists one entry per CDR3 protein. The data hold fewer than 1,000,000 distinct CDR3 sequences, with about 46% observed a single time. Sample: blood. These receptors were taken from an elderly man in good health. Each CDR3 is given with its conserved first and last residue. D genes are given only for firm matches. A clone size is listed for some rows: how often the clone was seen (once, few, many), or a class if it is expanded.

cdr3_nt	cdr3_aa	v_call	clone_size	d_call	j_call
TGTGCCAGCAGCTTGGATGCCGGGACACTCTACGAGCAGTACTTC	CASSLDAGTLYEQYF	TRBV7-3	.	.	TRBJ2-7
TGTGCCAGCAGTGAACGGAGCGACCCCTACAATGAGCAGTTCTTC	CASSERSDPYNEQFF	TRBV25-1	few	.	TRBJ2-1
TGTGCCAGCAGCCGTAGCGGGAGAGAGACCCAGTACTTC	CASSRSGRETQYF	TRBV7-2	many	TRBD2	TRBJ2-5
TGTGCCAGCAGTTTTCAGGCACTCAACTATGGCTACACCTTC	CASSFQALNYGYTF	TRBV7-3	.	.	TRBJ1-2
TGTGCCAGCAGCTTACCCGGACTAGCGGGAGTAACTTCCAATGAGCAGTTCTTC	CASSLPGLAGVTSNEQFF	TRBV7-3	.	TRBD2	TRBJ2-1
TGTGCCAGCAGTGAAGCATTCTATTGGGAGAGCTCCTACGAGCAGTACTTC	CASSEAFYWESSYEQYF	TRBV6-1	.	.	TRBJ2-7
TGCAGCGCCGACAGCACCGGGGAGCTGTTTTTT	CSADSTGELFF	TRBV29-1	.	.	TRBJ2-2
TGTGCCAGCAGCTTAGTGGGCAGGAGTGAGACCCAGTACTTC	CASSLVGRSETQYF	TRBV11-2	once	.	TRBJ2-5
TGTGCCAGCAGCGTTAGGTTCGCCGGGGAGCTGTTTTTT	CASSVRFAGELFF	TRBV9	many	.	TRBJ2-2
TGCAGTGCTATGGCTTCCCAAGAGACCCAGTACTTC	CSAMASQETQYF	TRBV20-1	.	.	TRBJ2-5
TGTGCCAGCAGCCCCGGGACTAGCGAATACACAGATACGCAGTATTTT	CASSPGTSEYTDTQYF	TRBV12-3/TRBV12-4	few	TRBD2	TRBJ2-3
TGTGCCAGCAGTTTAACCCGGTCCCGTTACGAGCAGTACTTC	CASSLTRSRYEQYF	TRBV12-3/TRBV12-4	few	.	TRBJ2-7
TGCGCCAACCGGGAGCAGGCCACAGATACGCAGTATTTT	CANREQATDTQYF	TRBV10-2	.	.	TRBJ2-3
TGCAGTGCTAGAGATCTCGAGGCGAGGCACTTAGGAAACATTCAGTACTTC	CSARDLEARHLGNIQYF	TRBV20-1	.	.	TRBJ2-4
TGTGCCAGCAGCTTAGAACCTGAGGAAAAACTGTTTTTT	CASSLEPEEKLFF	TRBV7-2	few	.	TRBJ1-4
TGCACCAGCAGCCAAGATGGGACTAGCGGGAGGGCCAATGAGCAGTTCTTC	CTSSQDGTSGRANEQFF	TRBV1	.	.	TRBJ2-1
TGTGCCAGCAGCCAACGACTAGCGGGTGGTGGGAATGAGCAGTACTTC	CASSQRLAGGGNEQYF	TRBV4-2	.	TRBD2	TRBJ2-7
TGTGCCAGCAGCAAAAGGTTAGCAGGCCTACGCGAGGGACTAATCCAAACTGGGCGTGAGCAGTACTTC	CASSKRLAGLREGLIQTGREQYF	TRBV21-1	few	.	TRBJ2-7
TGTGCCAGCGGCTTAGAGGGACAGGGGGGCAATGAGCAGTACTTC	CASGLEGQGGNEQYF	TRBV11-3	once	TRBD1	TRBJ2-5
TGCAGTGTACCCATGAGGGGGCAAACCTTTAATGAAAAACTGTTTTTT	CSVPMRGQTFNEKLFF	TRBV20-1	.	TRBD1	TRBJ1-4
TGTGCCAGCAGCCCGTCGGGACAGGGTAAAGGCACCGGGGAGCTGTTTTTT	CASSPSGQGKGTGELFF	TRBV4-2	.	TRBD1	TRBJ2-2
TGTGCCAGCAGCCACCTATTGACTAGCAGGAGTTACGAGCAGTACTTC	CASSHLLTSRSYEQYF	TRBV3-1	.	TRBD2	TRBJ2-7
TGCAGTGCTAGAGGGGCGGGGAGAGGGACCCAGTACTTC	CSARGAGRGTQYF	TRBV20-1	.	.	TRBJ2-5
TGTGCCAGCAGTAAACAGGGGGGCGAAAACATTCAGTACTTC	CASSKQGGENIQYF	TRBV6-6	.	TRBD1	TRBJ2-4
TGTGCCAGCAGACAAACAGGGGTTACTGAAAAACTGTTTTTT	CASRQTGVTEKLFF	TRBV12-3/TRBV12-4	.	TRBD1	TRBJ1-4
TGTGCCAGCAGCGCACAAGTTCGTCGAGGAGAGACCCAGTACTTC	CASSAQVRRGETQYF	TRBV7-2	many	.	TRBJ2-5
TGTGCCAGCAGTCGGAGAGGTTTCACCGGGGAGCTGTTTTTT	CASSRRGFTGELFF	TRBV6-2/TRBV6-3	.	.	TRBJ2-2
TGCAGCGTTCCGGCGGGGGGACAAAACTATGGCTACACCTTC	CSVPAGGQNYGYTF	TRBV29-1	many	.	TRBJ1-2
TGTGCCATCAGTGAAAGGGACTCGGGGGAGTACGAGCAGTACTTC	CAISERDSGEYEQYF	TRBV10-3	few	.	TRBJ2-7
.	CASSTSTTGGTYEQYF	TRBV28	.	.	TRBJ2-7
TGCAGTGCTTACCGGGACCTGGGAGAGACCCAGTACTTC	CSAYRDLGETQYF	TRBV20-1	many	.	TRBJ2-5
TGTGCCAGCAGTCTCCGACAGGGTATCGGATCCTACGAGCAGTACTTC	CASSLRQGIGSYEQYF	TRBV27	.	TRBD1	TRBJ2-7
TGTGCCAGCAGTTCGGATAAACAGGGGGCGGGGGCAGATACGCAGTATTTT	CASSSDKQGAGADTQYF	TRBV12-3/TRBV12-4	few	TRBD1	TRBJ2-3
TGTGCCAGCACCTTCGGGACTGTAACCTACGAGCAGTACTTC	CASTFGTVTYEQYF	TRBV6-5	once	.	TRBJ2-7
TGTGCCAGCAGTCTTTCGGGACTAGCGGGAACGCAGTATTTT	CASSLSGLAGTQYF	TRBV6-5	.	TRBD2	TRBJ2-3